This entry is about one T cell receptor beta chain. The sample originates from a study of T-cell memory formation after mild COVID-19. TCRdb re-called the 5' RACE reads with MiXCR, one entry per CDR3 protein. The profile shows 140,000 or so distinct CDR3 sequences, around 15% of them singletons. The V gene lost 1 base and the J gene lost 2 bases, with 12 bases spanning the gap. The CDR3 extends over 15 amino acids. The germline gives CDR1 LGHDT, CDR2 YNNKEL (reference sequence). Sequencing used PBMCs or a T cell subset sorted from them (not recorded which). The chain joins TRBV3-1 to TRBJ2-7; D ambiguous. The receptor was isolated from an adult woman who had mild COVID-19 (a few samples of this study predate the infection). Cell type and time point are not known. The DNA for the CDR3 is TGTGCCAGCAGCCAAGGGAGCGTGGGGACCTACGAGCAGTACTTC. It translates to CASSQGSVGTYEQYF.